This T cell receptor (beta chain) was identified in a study of blood T cells in healthy people across ages. Points from the study as a whole: Diversity estimated from one million T cells was considered an underestimate.

This clonotype appeared a few times. The target antigen is unknown. With a J-beta primer mix and a sample-barcoded 5' primer, a second PCR ran about 6 to 11 cycles. TCRdb ran MiXCR on the 5' RACE reads and lists one entry per CDR3 protein. The sample has roughly 1.4 million distinct CDR3 sequences; approximately 60% are singletons. Donors gave 8 to 10 milliliters of peripheral blood apiece. Extraction yielded at least 5 micrograms of total RNA per sample. The germline CDR1 and CDR2 sequences are MNHNY and SVGAGI (reference sequence). The length of the CDR3 is 16 residues. With 5 bases removed from V and 11 bases from J, the gap between germline ends came to 27 bases.

The clonotype comes from a man between 18 and 35 years old in good health. The specimen sequenced was blood. The chain carries TRBV6-6 and TRBJ2-5; D is perhaps TRBD2 (6 bases). CDR3 in DNA: TGTGCCAGCAGTCCCCCTATGGGCGGGATGGCACGGGAGCAGTACTTC. Its translation: CASSPPMGGMAREQYF.